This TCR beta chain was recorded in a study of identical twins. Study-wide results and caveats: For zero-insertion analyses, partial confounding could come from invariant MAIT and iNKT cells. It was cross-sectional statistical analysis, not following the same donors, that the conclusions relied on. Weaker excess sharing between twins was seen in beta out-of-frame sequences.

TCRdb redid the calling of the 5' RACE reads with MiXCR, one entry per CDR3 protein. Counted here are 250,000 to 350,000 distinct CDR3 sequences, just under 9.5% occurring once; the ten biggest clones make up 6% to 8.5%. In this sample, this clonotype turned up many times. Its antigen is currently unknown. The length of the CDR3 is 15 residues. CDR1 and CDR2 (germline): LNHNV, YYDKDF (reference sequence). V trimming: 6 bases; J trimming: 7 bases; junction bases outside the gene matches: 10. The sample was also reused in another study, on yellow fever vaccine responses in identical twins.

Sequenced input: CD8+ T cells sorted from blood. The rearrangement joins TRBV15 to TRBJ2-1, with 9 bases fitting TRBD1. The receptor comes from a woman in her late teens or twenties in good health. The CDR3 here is CATRRPRDRENEQFF. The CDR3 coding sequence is TGTGCCACCAGGAGACCTAGGGACAGGGAAAATGAGCAGTTCTTC.